This is a list of T cell receptor beta chains from one sample in a study of response to subunit inactivated influenza vaccine. TCRdb redid the calling of the RT-PCR reads with MiXCR, one entry per CDR3 protein. The sample includes 860,000 or so distinct CDR3 sequences, 21% of them seen just once. The sequencing here drew on PBMCs from blood, taken more than 4 days after vaccination. These receptors originate from a man aged 45-60 years who received an inactivated influenza vaccine. Each CDR3 is given with its conserved first and last residue. The order of the fields is clone size, J gene, D gene, V gene, CDR3 DNA, CDR3 protein. A D gene is named only where the DNA matches it firmly. Clone size is shown for a subset of rows, as once, few, many or a class of expanded clone.

NA | TRBJ1-6 | NA | TRBV5-1 | TGCGCCAGCAGCAGGACCCAGGAGAGAGCCTCCCCCCTCCACTTT | CASSRTQERASPLHF
few | TRBJ1-6 | NA | TRBV7-2 | TGTGCCAGCAGCTTAAAGCCAGGGAACTCACCCCTCCACTTT | CASSLKPGNSPLHF
many | TRBJ1-2 | TRBD1 | TRBV25-1 | TGTGCCAGCAGTCACCCGACAGGGACCCTGTATGGCTACACCTTC | CASSHPTGTLYGYTF
few | TRBJ2-3 | NA | TRBV7-8 | TGTGCCAGCAGCTTAGTGGACCAGAGCACAGATACGCAGTATTTT | CASSLVDQSTDTQYF
NA | TRBJ2-5 | TRBD2 | TRBV5-1 | TGCGCCAGCAGCTCCGGGGGGACGGTAGAGACCCAGTACTTC | CASSSGGTVETQYF
many | TRBJ2-5 | NA | TRBV7-7 | TGTGCCAGCAGCTTAGGGAGCGGCCCCCAAGAGACCCAGTACTTC | CASSLGSGPQETQYF
many | TRBJ2-1 | TRBD1 | TRBV6-2/TRBV6-3 | TGTGCCAGCAGTACGACAGGGTACAATGAGCAGTTCTTC | CASSTTGYNEQFF
NA | TRBJ2-7 | NA | TRBV7-2 | TGTGCCAGCAGCCGCGAACAGGGCTACGAGCAGTACTTC | CASSREQGYEQYF
NA | TRBJ2-3 | TRBD2 | TRBV6-1 | TGTGCCAGCAGCCCCAGCGGGACCCTCACAGATACGCAGTATTTT | CASSPSGTLTDTQYF
many | TRBJ2-1 | NA | TRBV5-1 | TGCGCCAGCAGCAGTAGAAGATACAATGAGCAGTTCTTC | CASSSRRYNEQFF
many | TRBJ2-3 | TRBD2 | TRBV7-2 | TGTGCCAGCAGCGGGACTAGCGGGAGTACAGATACGCAGTATTTT | CASSGTSGSTDTQYF
NA | TRBJ2-1 | TRBD2 | TRBV12-3/TRBV12-4 | TGTGCCAGCAGTCCCAATCGACTAGCGATAGGCAATGAGCAGTTCTTC | CASSPNRLAIGNEQFF
few | TRBJ1-6 | TRBD1 | TRBV25-1 | TGTGCCAGCGCTCCGGGACAGGGGGCCGGTTCACCCCTCCACTTT | CASAPGQGAGSPLHF
few | TRBJ2-3 | NA | TRBV5-1 | TGCGCCAGCCAACAAAGGGGAGGGGGGGTTAAGGATACGCAGTATTTT | CASQQRGGGVKDTQYF
few | TRBJ2-3 | TRBD2 | TRBV20-1 | TGCAGTGCTAGTTTAGCGGGCCGCACAGATACGCAGTATTTT | CSASLAGRTDTQYF
few | TRBJ2-2 | NA | TRBV15 | TGTGCCACCAGCAGAGATTTGAGAATGAACACCGGGGAGCTGTTTTTT | CATSRDLRMNTGELFF
few | TRBJ2-2 | TRBD2 | TRBV28 | TGTGCCAGCAGTCCCCGTACGGGACTAATGAACACCGGGGAGCTGTTTTTT | CASSPRTGLMNTGELFF
many | TRBJ2-1 | TRBD2 | TRBV6-5 | TGTGCCAGCAGACCCAGCGGGGGAACCGGTAATGAGCAGTTCTTC | CASRPSGGTGNEQFF
NA | TRBJ2-7 | NA | TRBV18 | TGTGCCAGCTCACCGGGCGTGTGGAACGAGCAGTACTTC | CASSPGVWNEQYF
NA | TRBJ2-2 | NA | TRBV7-3 | TGTGCCAGCAGCTTAACGCCTAGCGCGGGCGGGGAGCTGTTTTTT | CASSLTPSAGGELFF
NA | TRBJ2-1 | TRBD2 | TRBV7-2 | TGTGCCAGCAGCATACACATAGCGGGGGGGCCTTACAATGAGCAGTTCTTC | CASSIHIAGGPYNEQFF
few | TRBJ2-3 | TRBD1 | TRBV15 | TGTGCCACCAGCAGATTGGGACAGGGATCAGATACGCAGTATTTT | CATSRLGQGSDTQYF
NA | TRBJ1-4 | NA | TRBV27 | TGTGCCAGCAGGCCTAGGGGGAACCCAAATGAAAAACTGTTTTTT | CASRPRGNPNEKLFF
few | TRBJ2-1 | TRBD1 | TRBV5-6 | TGTGCCAGCAGCTGGGGACAGGAGCCTTACAATGAGCAGTTCTTC | CASSWGQEPYNEQFF
few | TRBJ2-1 | NA | TRBV10-3 | TGTGCCATCAGTGGAGGCCAGAGCTCCTACAATGAGCAGTTCTTC | CAISGGQSSYNEQFF
many | TRBJ2-1 | NA | TRBV5-4 | TGTGCCAGCAGCTTGAGGCGGCGTGGGGCCAATGAGCAGTTCTTC | CASSLRRRGANEQFF
NA | TRBJ2-7 | NA | TRBV29-1 | TGCAGCGTTGGGACTGCCTTCTACGAGCAGTACTTC | CSVGTAFYEQYF
NA | TRBJ2-7 | NA | TRBV12-3/TRBV12-4 | TGTGCCAGCAGTTTGGGACCCCCGGCCGAGCAGTACTTC | CASSLGPPAEQYF
NA | TRBJ2-1 | NA | TRBV11-2 | TGTGCCAGCAGCTCCGCACATTACAATGAGCAGTTCTTC | CASSSAHYNEQFF
NA | TRBJ1-5 | TRBD1 | TRBV12-3/TRBV12-4 | TGTGCCAGCAGACCGGACAGGGCAACTATTCAGCCCCAGCATTTT | CASRPDRATIQPQHF
NA | TRBJ1-1 | NA | TRBV10-3 | TGTGCCATCAGTGAAATGGGGAACACTGAAGCTTTCTTT | CAISEMGNTEAFF
many | TRBJ2-7 | NA | TRBV7-2 | TGTGCCAGCAGCTTAGGAAGCACGTACGAGCAGTACTTC | CASSLGSTYEQYF
NA | TRBJ2-1 | TRBD1 | TRBV4-3 | TGCGCCAGCAGCCAAACGATACAGGGGGGTGAGCAGTTCTTC | CASSQTIQGGEQFF
NA | TRBJ1-5 | TRBD1 | TRBV20-1 | TGCGGTGCCCCGGTAGGGGGCGCGTATTCGAATCAGCCCCAGCATTTT | CGAPVGGAYSNQPQHF
few | TRBJ2-7 | TRBD1 | TRBV29-1 | TGCAGCGCGCGTGACAGGGCGTCAACCTACGAGCAGTACTTC | CSARDRASTYEQYF
few | TRBJ2-2 | NA | TRBV29-1 | TGCAGCGCGGGGGACGGGAACACCGGGGAGCTGTTTTTT | CSAGDGNTGELFF
NA | TRBJ2-7 | NA | TRBV5-1 | TGCGCCAGCAGCCAAAATTCCTACGAGCAGTACTTC | CASSQNSYEQYF
NA | TRBJ2-1 | TRBD2 | TRBV10-3 | TGTGCCACACTAGCGGGGGGGAGCTCCTACAATGAGCAGTTCTTC | CATLAGGSSYNEQFF
NA | TRBJ2-3 | NA | TRBV28 | TGTGCCAGCAGTTCCCAGGGGGGACCCATTCTTTGGTATTTT | CASSSQGGPILWYF
NA | TRBJ2-2 | TRBD2 | TRBV6-1 | TGTGCCAGCAGCCCCGGGACTAGCGGGAGCTGGACCGGGGAGCTGTTTTTT | CASSPGTSGSWTGELFF
many | TRBJ2-1 | NA | TRBV24-1 | TGTGCCACCAGCCGTCGCGGGTACAATGAGCAGTTCTTC | CATSRRGYNEQFF
few | TRBJ2-3 | TRBD2 | TRBV20-1 | TGCAGCCTCGGACTAGCGTTGGCAGATACGCAGTATTTT | CSLGLALADTQYF
few | TRBJ2-3 | TRBD2 | TRBV29-1 | TGCAGCGTTGGCCGCGGGAGCTTGTCAGATACGCAGTATTTT | CSVGRGSLSDTQYF
few | TRBJ2-7 | NA | TRBV15 | TGTGCCACCAGCAGAGGAAACAAGGAGAACTACGAGCAGTACTTC | CATSRGNKENYEQYF
few | TRBJ2-7 | TRBD2 | TRBV20-1 | TGCAGTGCTGGGGGACTAATCGGCGAGCAGTACTTC | CSAGGLIGEQYF
many | TRBJ2-3 | NA | TRBV20-1 | TGCAGTGCCAACGGGGGCGGACCCACAGATACGCAGTATTTT | CSANGGGPTDTQYF
NA | TRBJ2-3 | TRBD2 | TRBV5-1 | TGCGCCAGCAGCTTAGGCCAGCGGGGGAGCACAGATACGCAGTATTTT | CASSLGQRGSTDTQYF
few | TRBJ2-1 | NA | TRBV12-3/TRBV12-4 | TGTGCCAGCAGTTTTTCTAGTTTCGGGTTAGCGAGGAATGAGCAGTTCTTC | CASSFSSFGLARNEQFF
NA | TRBJ1-1 | TRBD1 | TRBV5-1 | TGCGCCAGCAGATGGGGGACAGGGGTTACTGAAGCTTTCTTT | CASRWGTGVTEAFF
NA | TRBJ2-1 | TRBD2 | TRBV6-5 | TGTGCCAGCAGTTACTCGATTAGCGGGAGGGGGCAGTTCTTC | CASSYSISGRGQFF
NA | TRBJ2-7 | NA | TRBV10-3 | TGTGCCATCAGCGAGTCCCCACCGACTTCCTACGAGCAGTACTTC | CAISESPPTSYEQYF
many | TRBJ2-2 | NA | TRBV12-3/TRBV12-4 | TGTGCCAGCAGTTTAGGCGGGTCGGGCACCGGGGAGCTGTTTTTT | CASSLGGSGTGELFF
few | TRBJ2-3 | TRBD1 | TRBV20-1 | TGCAGTGCTCTTCGTCCCGGGACAGGGACCGATACGCAGTATTTT | CSALRPGTGTDTQYF
many | TRBJ2-5 | NA | TRBV24-1 | TGTGCCACCAGTGACTCCTTCGGGGGCTCAGAGACCCAGTACTTC | CATSDSFGGSETQYF
few | TRBJ2-1 | TRBD2 | TRBV20-1 | TGCAGTGCTAGACCCGGGACTAGCGGAGAGCAGTTCTTC | CSARPGTSGEQFF
few | TRBJ2-2 | NA | TRBV20-1 | TGCAGTGCTAGAGCGGGGTCCAGGAACACCGGGGAGCTGTTTTTT | CSARAGSRNTGELFF
NA | TRBJ2-1 | NA | TRBV4-2 | TGTGCCAGCAGCCAAGATCTTACTACTAATGAGCAGTTCTTC | CASSQDLTTNEQFF
NA | TRBJ2-7 | NA | TRBV5-6 | TGTGCCAGCAGCTTGGCCATATGGGGCGAGCCCTACGAGCAGTACTTC | CASSLAIWGEPYEQYF
few | TRBJ1-3 | NA | TRBV7-9 | TGTGCCAGCAACTTATTCGGGACGACCGGAAACACCATATATTTT | CASNLFGTTGNTIYF
few | TRBJ2-3 | TRBD2 | TRBV3-1 | TGTGCCTGCTGTTCAAGCGGGGCGGCGGGAGATACGCAGTATTTT | CACCSSGAAGDTQYF